The 26 T cell receptor beta chains below were found in one sample sequenced in a study of early stage breast cancer tumors. Assay used: immunoSEQ multiplex PCR; TCRdb lists only in-frame clones, some missing. The data hold tens of thousands of clones, with roughly four fifths observed a single time. Sequences were obtained from breast tumor tissue. These receptors originate from a person in their thirties with breast cancer.

In its sample, this clone was seen once. The chain uses TRBV9 and TRBJ2-4, with D perhaps matching TRBD2 (6 bases). CDR3 length: 14 amino acids. The germline V and J ends were trimmed by 3 bases and 0 bases, with 7 bases remaining between them. Germline CDR1 reads SGDLS; CDR2 reads YYNGEE. The DNA for the CDR3 is TGTGCCAGCAGCGCGGGACTAGCCAAAAACATTCAGTACTTC. Its translation is CASSAGLAKNIQYF.

This chain's CDR3 is CASSQLAGDSYEQYF. The DNA for the CDR3 is TGCGCCAGCAGCCAGCTAGCGGGAGACTCCTACGAGCAGTACTTC. This chain connects TRBV4-3 to TRBJ2-7, with 10 bases identical to TRBD2. Germline trimming cut 3 bases from V and 0 bases from J; bases unmatched to any gene: 2. CDR3 length: 15 residues. Germline-derived CDR1 and CDR2 are LGHNA and YSLEER.

The chain is built from TRBV7-2 and TRBJ2-1; D gene unclear. Trimming shortened V by 4 bases and J by 0 bases, and 10 bases separated the two germline ends. The CDR3 covers 15 residues. Germline V gene data show CDR1 as SGHTA and CDR2 as FQGNSA. CDR3: CASSSPWTSYNEQFF. In nucleotides, the CDR3 is TGTGCCAGCAGCTCCCCCTGGACCTCCTACAATGAGCAGTTCTTC.

This chain uses TRBV10-3 with TRBJ2-5, with TRBD2 matching over 9 bases. The CDR3 is 18 residues long. The germline CDR1 and CDR2 sequences are ENHRY and SYGVKD. After removal of 2 bases from V and 5 bases from J, the junction contained 15 bases not matched to a gene. The chain's CDR3 is CAISEGSGSGSGYETQYF. CDR3 bases: TGTGCCATCAGTGAGGGTAGCGGGAGCGGGTCGGGGTACGAGACCCAGTACTTC.

This rearrangement joins TRBV6-1 to TRBJ2-3; 11 bases agree with TRBD2. There are 17 residues in the CDR3. V was pared by 3 bases and J by 7 bases, with 12 bases of the junction left unmatched. From germline, CDR1 is MNHNS and CDR2 SASEGT. CDR3 bases: TGTGCCAGCAGTGAGAGCCCTGGGGGACTAGCGGATTATACGCAGTATTTT. Its translation is CASSESPGGLADYTQYF.

The chain uses TRBV10-3 and TRBJ2-5; 9 bases agree with TRBD1. This CDR3 comprises 15 residues. The germline V gene has CDR1 ENHRY and CDR2 SYGVKD. Germline trimming cut 6 bases from V and 3 bases from J; bases unmatched to any gene: 8. For the CDR3, the DNA is TGTGCCATCAGCCCGGGACAGGGAGGGGAAGAGACCCAGTACTTC. Translating it yields CAISPGQGGEETQYF.

The chain joins TRBV28 to TRBJ1-2, with D unclear. V gave up 3 bases and J gave up 3 bases, with 5 bases separating them. Germline V lookup: CDR1 MDHEN, CDR2 SYDVKM. This CDR3 contains 12 residues. This chain's CDR3 is CASSLRDYGYTF. CDR3 coding DNA: TGTGCCAGCAGTTTGCGGGACTATGGCTACACCTTC.

For the CDR3, the DNA is TGTGCCATCAGTGAGAATCCCGGGACTACCGTTAGCACAGATACGCAGTATTTT. Translation gives CAISENPGTTVSTDTQYF. The V and J genes are TRBV10-3 and TRBJ2-3; 7 nucleotides agree with TRBD2. This CDR3 is 18 amino acids long. V lost 2 bases, J lost 0 bases, and 11 bases stayed unmatched. Germline V gene lookup returns CDR1 ENHRY and CDR2 SYGVKD.

The chain joins TRBV6-1 to TRBJ2-7; TRBD2 aligns across 8 bases. The V gene's germline CDR1 is MNHNS and CDR2 SASEGT. J was trimmed by 6 bases and V by 1 base; bases with no gene match: 8. The CDR3 consists of 15 residues. CDR3: CASSEDGVAGSEQYF. DNA for the CDR3: TGTGCCAGCAGTGAAGACGGAGTAGCGGGAAGCGAGCAGTACTTC.

As concerns this clone: Mismatch with germline at one junction end may stem from a read error. This chain joins TRBV4-1 and TRBJ2-7, with 7 bases that match TRBD2. The germline V gene encodes CDR1 MGHRA and CDR2 YSYEKL. The length of the CDR3 is 17 residues. The CDR3 here is CASSQDRILADSDEQYF. The CDR3 DNA reads as TGCGCCAGCAGCCAAGATAGGATCCTAGCGGACTCCGACGAGCAGTACTTC.

As DNA, the CDR3 is TGTGCCAGCAGCCGCGGGCTAGCGGGATGGGGCACCGGGGAGCTGTTTTTT. Translating gives CASSRGLAGWGTGELFF. This chain links TRBV7-2 with TRBJ2-2, with 9 bases fitting TRBD2. CDR1 and CDR2 (germline): SGHTA, FQGNSA. The length of the CDR3 is 17 residues. J was trimmed by 4 bases and V by 5 bases; bases with no gene match: 11.

In its sample, this clone was seen a few times. The rearrangement uses TRBV19 and TRBJ2-1; 12 bases match TRBD2. Germline CDR1 and CDR2: LNHDA and SQIVND (reference sequence). The CDR3 totals 14 residues. The V and J ends lost 6 bases and 6 bases, in that order; junction bases with no gene match: 3. CDR3 in DNA: TGTGCCAGTAGCGGGACTAGCGGGTTCAATGAGCAGTTCTTC. This codes for CASSGTSGFNEQFF.

This chain links TRBV5-1 with TRBJ2-7; 12 bases are a match to TRBD2. V lost 7 bases to trimming and J lost 2 bases; unmatched junction nucleotides: 7. The CDR3 has 15 residues. CDR1 is SGHRS, CDR2 YFSETQ, per germline. The CDR3 sequence is CASSGLAGTAYEQYF. In nucleotides, the CDR3 is TGCGCCAGCTCCGGACTAGCGGGAACGGCCTACGAGCAGTACTTC. The whole variable domain, remainder taken from reference TRBV5-1 and TRBJ2-7, is KAGVTQTPRYLIKTRGQQVTLSCSPISGHRSVSWYQQTPGQGLQFLFEYFSETQRNKGNFPGRFSGRQFSNSRSEMNVSTLELGDSALYLCASSGLAGTAYEQYFGPGTRLTVT.

This chain joins TRBV19 and TRBJ2-7, with 10 bases fitting TRBD1. Looked up from germline, CDR1 is LNHDA and CDR2 is SQIVND (reference sequence). V shed 4 bases, J shed 3 bases, and the junction held 12 bases outside the gene matches. CDR3 length: 17 residues. The CDR3: CASSSRQGARLGYEQYF. The CDR3 bases are TGTGCCAGTAGTAGTCGACAGGGGGCTAGACTCGGCTACGAGCAGTACTTC. Variable domain in full (rest from reference TRBV19 and TRBJ2-7): DGGITQSPKYLFRKEGQNVTLSCEQNLNHDAMYWYRQDPGQGLRLIYYSQIVNDFQKGDIAEGYSVSREKKESFPLTVTSAQKNPTAFYLCASSSRQGARLGYEQYFGPGTRLTVT.

The chain recombines TRBV7-6 with TRBJ1-1; 7 nucleotides line up with TRBD1. Germline V gene sequence: CDR1 SGHVS, CDR2 FNYEAQ. V dropped 4 bases and J dropped 4; count of bases not matched to a gene: 6. CDR3 length: 14 residues. DNA for the CDR3: TGTGCCAGCAGCTCCCGGACAGGAAGCACTGAAGCTTTCTTT. It translates to CASSSRTGSTEAFF.

The chain uses TRBV29-1 and TRBJ1-2; D might be TRBD1 (6 bases). This CDR3 is 13 amino acids long. The V gene lost 2 bases and the J gene lost 8 bases, with 15 bases spanning the gap. Germline assignment: CDR1 SQVTM and CDR2 ANQGSEA. CDR3 protein: CSVESFSGAGYTF. In DNA, the CDR3 is TGCAGCGTTGAAAGCTTTTCAGGGGCCGGCTACACCTTC.

This sequence joins TRBV5-1 and TRBJ2-1; TRBD1 or TRBD2 may be the D gene (6 bases each). The CDR3 loop spans 16 amino acids. Germline-derived CDR1 and CDR2 are SGHRS and YFSETQ. Deletions cut 2 bases from V and 7 bases from J, with 19 bases between. CDR3 region: CASSFGGGANGNEQFF. For the CDR3, the DNA is TGCGCCAGCAGCTTCGGGGGCGGGGCAAACGGGAATGAGCAGTTCTTC.

The chain is built from TRBV10-3 and TRBJ2-2, with D unresolved. The CDR3 spans 16 residues. V was cut by 7 bases and J by 2 bases, with 17 bases left in between. The germline gives CDR1 ENHRY, CDR2 SYGVKD. CDR3 in amino acids: CAITGSPSTNTGELFF. CDR3 in DNA: TGTGCCATCACTGGCAGCCCTTCTACAAACACCGGGGAGCTGTTTTTT.

J is TRBJ1-3 and V is TRBV6-5; D unclear. The germline V gene has CDR1 MNHEY and CDR2 SVGAGI. V gave up 2 bases and J gave up 0 bases, with 11 bases separating them. The CDR3 is 16 amino acids. The CDR3 nucleotides are TGTGCCAGCAGTTACAGCGGGTATCACTCTGGAAACACCATATATTTT. This translates into CASSYSGYHSGNTIYF.

The chain carries TRBV7-3 and TRBJ2-7; 7 bases map to TRBD1. Germline V gene lookup returns CDR1 SGHTA and CDR2 FQGTGA. The CDR3 consists of 13 residues. Germline trimming cut 2 bases from V and 10 bases from J; bases unmatched to any gene: 8. CDR3 region: CASSLSFRDSQYF. The CDR3 DNA is TGTGCCAGCAGCTTATCGTTCCGGGACAGTCAGTACTTC.

The chain couples TRBV6-1 to TRBJ2-7; D could derive from TRBD1 or TRBD2 (5 bases each). V shed 6 bases and J shed 2 bases, with 14 bases lying between them. Germline V CDR1 and CDR2: MNHNS, SASEGT. CDR3 length: 14 residues. CDR3 protein: CASSVRGSPYEQYF. In nucleotides, the CDR3 is TGTGCCAGCAGCGTCCGGGGCAGCCCCTACGAGCAGTACTTC.

This chain links TRBV7-9 with TRBJ1-1; D is unclear. With 2 bases removed from V and 0 bases from J, the gap between germline ends came to 4 bases. CDR3 size: 13 residues. Per the germline V gene, CDR1 is SEHNR and CDR2 is FQNEAQ (reference sequence). CDR3 protein: CASSLWMNTEAFF. As DNA, the CDR3 is TGTGCCAGCAGCTTATGGATGAACACTGAAGCTTTCTTT. The whole variable domain, filled in from reference TRBV7-9 and TRBJ1-1, reads DTGVSQNPRHKITKRGQNVTFRCDPISEHNRLYWYRQTLGQGPEFLTYFQNEAQLEKSRLLSDRFSAERPKGSFSTLEIQRTEQGDSAMYLCASSLWMNTEAFFGQGTRLTVV.

CDR3 in amino acids: CASNTRLAGEADTQYF. The DNA for the CDR3 is TGTGCCAGTAACACCCGACTAGCGGGAGAGGCAGATACGCAGTATTTT. The chain links TRBV19 to TRBJ2-3, with 12 bases that match TRBD2. The CDR3 consists of 16 residues. V lost 7 bases and J lost 4; bases outside the gene matches: 9. Germline V CDR1 and CDR2: LNHDA, SQIVND (reference sequence).

The chain is built from TRBV6-6 and TRBJ2-7, with a tentative D call TRBD2 (5 bases). The CDR3 extends over 16 amino acids. CDR1 is MNHNY and CDR2 is SVGAGI in the germline V gene (reference sequence). Trimming removed 1 base at V and 0 bases at J, with 13 bases between. The CDR3 loop is CASSYFTGSPSYEQYF. The CDR3 DNA is TGTGCCAGCAGTTACTTTACGGGGAGCCCCTCCTACGAGCAGTACTTC.

The genes are TRBV7-2 and TRBJ1-1, with 7 bases fitting TRBD1. J lost 8 bases, V lost 5 bases, and 14 bases had no gene match. CDR1 and CDR2 (germline): SGHTA, FQGNSA. The CDR3 is 15 amino acids. CDR3 in amino acids: CASSIWTGVRGEAFF. CDR3 coding DNA: TGTGCCAGCAGCATTTGGACAGGTGTGCGGGGGGAAGCTTTCTTT.

In DNA, the CDR3 is TGTGCCAGCACGCGCCAATACTCCTACAATGAGCAGTTCTTC. This codes for CASTRQYSYNEQFF. V usage is TRBV6-5 and J usage is TRBJ2-1; no firm D call. Looked up from germline, CDR1 is MNHEY and CDR2 is SVGAGI. The CDR3 extends over 14 amino acids. V lost 7 bases to trimming and J lost 0 bases, with 10 bases between them.